The sequence of this T cell receptor (beta chain) was determined in a study of blood T cell repertoires in COVID-19. Study in general: COVID-19 samples, acute and convalescent, were from the United States, Italy and Spain.

V shed 3 bases, J shed 2 bases, and the junction held 6 bases outside the gene matches. The CDR3 length is 15 residues. CDR1 and CDR2 (germline): SGHNT, YYREEE (reference sequence). The assay was immunoSEQ multiplex PCR, and TCRdb's table has in-frame clones only and misses some. In the table there are about 120,000 clones, less than 90% of which are singletons. The gene calls are TRBV5-4 and TRBJ2-5, with TRBD2 identical over 8 bases. Sequencing was carried out using peripheral blood. The TCR comes from a man of 80 years or more with acute or convalescent COVID-19. The CDR3 region is CASSYSGAQQETQYF. The DNA of the CDR3 is TGTGCCAGCAGCTATAGCGGGGCCCAACAAGAGACCCAGTACTTC.